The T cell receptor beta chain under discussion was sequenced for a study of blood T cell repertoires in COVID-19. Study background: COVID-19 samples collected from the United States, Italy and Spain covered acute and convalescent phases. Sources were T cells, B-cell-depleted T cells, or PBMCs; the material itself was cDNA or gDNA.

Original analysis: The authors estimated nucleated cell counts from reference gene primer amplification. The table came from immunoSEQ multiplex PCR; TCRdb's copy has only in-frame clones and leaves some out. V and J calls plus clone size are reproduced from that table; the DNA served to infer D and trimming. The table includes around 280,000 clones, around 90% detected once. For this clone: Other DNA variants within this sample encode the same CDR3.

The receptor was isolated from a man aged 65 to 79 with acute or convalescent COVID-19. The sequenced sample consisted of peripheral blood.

The CDR3 DNA reads TGTGCCAGCAGCCAACGAGGGGGCACCGGGGAGCTGTTTTTT. This encodes CASSQRGGTGELFF. This chain links TRBV3-1 (or the pseudogene TRBV3-2) with TRBJ2-2; D perhaps matches TRBD1 (6 bases). Germline loops: CDR1 LGHDT, CDR2 YNNKEL (reference sequence). CDR3 size: 14 residues. The V and J ends lost 2 bases and 4 bases respectively, with 8 bases between them.